The clone carrying this TCR beta chain was seen ten or more times. Its cognate antigen is unknown. Germline CDR1 reads SEHNR; CDR2 reads FQNEAQ (reference sequence). The CDR3 spans 16 residues. The V end was cut by 5 bases, the J end by 1 base, with 18 bases between. This library used around 400 ng RNA and molecular barcoded adaptors spanning alpha/delta and beta/gamma chains. Using its own MiXCR run on the reads, TCRdb lists one record per CDR3 protein. The sample holds about 38,000 distinct CDR3 sequences, roughly 15% seen once. The data are from a study of read filtering for tumor transcriptome and immune sequencing. Every patient had bone marrow sampled while the disease was active. Study findings and constraints: Sorted CD138-negative bone marrow cells were not purified T cells.

The sequence was collected from a donor at least 40 years old with multiple myeloma. Sequenced sample: a population of CD138-negative cells sorted from bone marrow. The V gene is TRBV7-9, the J gene TRBJ2-7; D possibly corresponds to TRBD2 (5 bases). CDR3 nucleotide sequence: TGTGCCAGCAGCCCCCTGGGGAGCAAGACGTCCTACGAGCAGTACTTC. Translated: CASSPLGSKTSYEQYF.